The rows below give T cell receptor beta chains drawn from one sample of a study of shared clonotypes between healthy human individuals. Using immunoSEQ multiplex PCR, the repertoire was profiled, and TCRdb retains in-frame clones only, with some absent. The sample records approximately 2.5 million clones, approximately 90% being singletons. Material for sequencing was naive CD4+ T cells sorted from blood. These receptors all come from a man aged 18 to 29 in good health. Both conserved end residues are part of each CDR3. D genes are given only for firm matches. Rows may omit the clone size; those that give it use once, few, many or a size class.

clone_size j_call v_call d_call cdr3_aa cdr3_nt
NA TRBJ1-4 TRBV7-8 NA CASSYAAGGPTNEKLFF TGTGCCAGCAGCTACGCTGCGGGTGGGCCAACTAATGAAAAACTGTTTTTT
NA TRBJ2-7 TRBV10-1 TRBD1 CASRRDRGSYEQYF TGCGCCAGCAGACGGGACAGGGGGTCCTACGAGCAGTACTTC
NA TRBJ2-1 TRBV4-1 TRBD2 CASSQRAGGPSYNEQFF TGCGCCAGCAGCCAAAGAGCGGGAGGCCCTTCCTACAATGAGCAGTTCTTC
NA TRBJ1-4 TRBV27 NA CASSLQDGRNEKLFF TGTGCCAGCAGTTTACAGGACGGAAGAAATGAAAAACTGTTTTTT
few TRBJ1-1 TRBV7-9 TRBD1 CASRWGQSHTEAFF TGTGCCAGCAGGTGGGGACAGAGCCACACTGAAGCTTTCTTT
NA TRBJ2-1 TRBV10-1 NA CASSESNIRNEQFF TGCGCCAGCAGTGAGTCAAACATCCGCAATGAGCAGTTCTTC
NA TRBJ2-6 TRBV4-1 NA CASRAGRANSGANVLTF TGCGCCAGCAGGGCGGGCAGGGCAAACTCTGGGGCCAACGTCCTGACTTTC
NA TRBJ1-4 TRBV5-4 NA CASSGGPGLTNEKLFF TGTGCCAGCAGCGGGGGCCCCGGGTTGACTAATGAAAAACTGTTTTTT
NA TRBJ2-1 TRBV10-3 TRBD2 CAISESGTTGNEQFF TGTGCCATCAGTGAGTCGGGGACTACGGGGAATGAGCAGTTCTTC
NA TRBJ2-1 TRBV5-6 TRBD2 CASTLAGGYNEQFF TGTGCCAGCACCCTGGCGGGAGGCTACAATGAGCAGTTCTTC
NA TRBJ2-7 TRBV19 NA CASSGGEQYF TGTGCCAGTAGTGGAGGAGAGCAGTACTTC
NA TRBJ1-4 TRBV18 TRBD1 CASSAETGDLDVKLFF TGTGCCAGCTCAGCCGAAACAGGGGACCTTGACGTAAAACTGTTTTTT
NA TRBJ2-4 TRBV11-2 NA CASSPLAGKNIQYF TGTGCCAGCAGCCCCCTAGCAGGCAAAAACATTCAGTACTTC
NA TRBJ1-4 TRBV6-6 TRBD1 CASRDSGNEKLFF TGTGCCAGCCGGGACAGCGGTAATGAAAAACTGTTTTTT
NA TRBJ2-2 TRBV19 TRBD2 CASSLGLAGGSLSGELFF TGTGCCAGTAGCCTGGGACTAGCGGGAGGTTCTTTGTCCGGGGAGCTGTTTTTT
NA TRBJ2-2 TRBV7-9 NA CASSAGVAGELFF TGTGCCAGCAGTGCAGGCGTCGCCGGGGAGCTGTTTTTT
NA TRBJ2-1 TRBV11-2 NA CASSLVTGYGEQFF TGTGCCAGCAGCTTAGTGACAGGATACGGTGAGCAGTTCTTC
NA TRBJ2-2 TRBV4-1 NA CASSSRAPGTGELFF TGCGCCAGCAGCTCCCGGGCCCCGGGCACCGGGGAGCTGTTTTTT
once TRBJ2-1 TRBV6-6 NA CASSQQYNEQFF TGTGCCAGCAGTCAGCAATACAATGAGCAGTTCTTC
NA TRBJ2-7 TRBV18 NA CASSLKNVLQPSYEQYF TGTGCCAGCTCACTAAAAAATGTTCTACAGCCCTCCTACGAGCAGTACTTC
NA TRBJ2-7 TRBV4-1 NA CASSQDLAMGNEQYF TGCGCCAGCAGCCAAGACCTAGCGATGGGGAACGAGCAGTACTTC
NA TRBJ2-7 TRBV6-5 NA CASSGEISEQYF TGTGCCAGCAGTGGAGAAATATCCGAGCAGTACTTC
NA TRBJ1-5 TRBV5-5 TRBD1 CASSLADRGDQPQHF TGTGCCAGCAGCTTGGCGGACAGGGGTGATCAGCCCCAGCATTTT
NA TRBJ2-5 TRBV7-3 TRBD2 CASEALVAGGQETQYF TGTGCCAGCGAAGCTTTAGTAGCGGGGGGCCAAGAGACCCAGTACTTC
once TRBJ1-2 TRBV2 TRBD1 CASSEIGDRGNGYTF TGTGCCAGCAGTGAAATCGGGGACAGGGGAAATGGCTACACCTTC
NA TRBJ1-4 TRBV27 NA CASSLIAPGEEKLFF TGTGCCAGCAGTTTAATCGCCCCGGGAGAAGAAAAACTGTTTTTT
once TRBJ2-7 TRBV6-5 NA CASSPSIYEQYF TGTGCCAGCAGTCCCTCGATCTACGAGCAGTACTTC
NA TRBJ1-3 TRBV2 NA CASSEAVSGNTIYF TGTGCCAGCAGTGAGGCAGTCTCTGGAAACACCATATATTTT
NA TRBJ2-1 TRBV28 NA CASGYNEQFF TGTGCCAGCGGGTACAATGAGCAGTTCTTC
NA TRBJ2-1 TRBV7-6 NA CASSFTGYNEQFF TGTGCCAGCAGCTTTACAGGGTACAATGAGCAGTTCTTC
NA TRBJ2-5 TRBV18 TRBD2 CASSPGLDETQYF TGTGCCAGCTCACCCGGACTAGACGAGACCCAGTACTTC
NA TRBJ1-5 TRBV19 NA CASSIVSGSQPQHF TGTGCCAGTAGTATAGTTTCAGGGTCACAGCCCCAGCATTTT
NA TRBJ1-2 TRBV20-1 NA CSARGVGYTF TGCAGTGCTAGAGGGGTTGGCTACACCTTC
NA TRBJ1-4 TRBV29-1 TRBD1 CSGSDRAGEKLFF TGCAGCGGGAGTGACAGGGCAGGAGAAAAACTGTTTTTT
NA TRBJ2-3 TRBV5-1 TRBD2 CASGRAGASTDTQYF TGCGCCAGCGGCAGAGCGGGGGCATCCACAGATACGCAGTATTTT
NA TRBJ1-1 TRBV6-4 TRBD1 CASSLEGTGAAFF TGTGCCAGCAGCTTGGAGGGGACAGGGGCGGCTTTCTTT
NA TRBJ2-2 TRBV6-1 NA CASSEASVRELFF TGTGCCAGCAGTGAAGCATCCGTGAGGGAGCTGTTTTTT
NA TRBJ2-7 TRBV9 NA CASSRGPDYYEQYF TGTGCCAGCAGCCGCGGACCGGATTATTACGAGCAGTACTTC
NA TRBJ2-1 TRBV2 TRBD1 CASRKDRGAYNEQFF TGTGCCAGCAGGAAGGACAGGGGAGCCTACAATGAGCAGTTCTTC
NA TRBJ2-3 TRBV30 TRBD1 CAWGTGTTDTQYF TGTGCCTGGGGGACAGGCACTACAGATACGCAGTATTTT
NA TRBJ1-4 TRBV6-1 NA CASSADLIGRLFF TGTGCCAGCAGTGCGGACCTCATAGGGAGGCTGTTTTTT
NA TRBJ2-1 TRBV7-4 NA CASRRQGLPYNEQFF TGTGCCAGCAGGCGTCAGGGCCTCCCCTACAATGAGCAGTTCTTC
NA TRBJ1-1 TRBV28 NA CASRSSQNTEAFF TGTGCCAGCAGATCCAGTCAGAACACTGAAGCTTTCTTT
NA TRBJ2-2 TRBV9 TRBD1 CASRRQGASTGELFF TGTGCCAGCAGAAGACAGGGGGCGAGCACCGGGGAGCTGTTTTTT
NA TRBJ2-7 TRBV6-5 NA CASRDSLSRNEQYF TGTGCCAGTCGGGATTCCCTTAGTCGGAACGAGCAGTACTTC
NA TRBJ2-7 TRBV6-5 TRBD1 CASRPLTGGNYEQYF TGTGCCAGCAGACCCCTGACAGGGGGCAACTACGAGCAGTACTTC
NA TRBJ2-2 TRBV5-4 NA CASSLEATASRTGELFF TGTGCCAGCAGCTTGGAAGCGACAGCCTCTCGTACCGGGGAGCTGTTTTTT
NA TRBJ2-3 TRBV2 TRBD2 CASSEAGGTDTQYF TGTGCCAGCAGTGAAGCGGGAGGGACGGATACGCAGTATTTT
NA TRBJ1-1 TRBV28 NA CASSLLRTGNTEAFF TGTGCCAGCAGTTTACTCCGGACGGGTAACACTGAAGCTTTCTTT
once TRBJ1-3 TRBV30 TRBD1 CAWRGQGAGNTIYF TGTGCCTGGAGGGGACAGGGTGCTGGAAACACCATATATTTT
NA TRBJ2-4 TRBV5-6 TRBD2 CASQLSGLQIQYF TGTGCCAGCCAGCTTTCGGGACTACAAATTCAGTACTTC
NA TRBJ1-5 TRBV6-6 TRBD1 CASGQGGQPQHF TGTGCCAGCGGACAGGGAGGCCAGCCCCAGCATTTT
NA TRBJ2-2 TRBV19 NA CASQGRGRNTGELFF TGTGCCAGCCAGGGGCGGGGGAGGAACACCGGGGAGCTGTTTTTT
NA TRBJ1-5 TRBV10-3 TRBD1 CAISEVGQATNQPQHF TGTGCCATCAGTGAGGTGGGACAGGCTACCAATCAGCCCCAGCATTTT
NA TRBJ1-1 TRBV6-6 TRBD1 CASRAAGGRTEAFF TGTGCCAGCAGAGCCGCAGGGGGTAGGACTGAAGCTTTCTTT